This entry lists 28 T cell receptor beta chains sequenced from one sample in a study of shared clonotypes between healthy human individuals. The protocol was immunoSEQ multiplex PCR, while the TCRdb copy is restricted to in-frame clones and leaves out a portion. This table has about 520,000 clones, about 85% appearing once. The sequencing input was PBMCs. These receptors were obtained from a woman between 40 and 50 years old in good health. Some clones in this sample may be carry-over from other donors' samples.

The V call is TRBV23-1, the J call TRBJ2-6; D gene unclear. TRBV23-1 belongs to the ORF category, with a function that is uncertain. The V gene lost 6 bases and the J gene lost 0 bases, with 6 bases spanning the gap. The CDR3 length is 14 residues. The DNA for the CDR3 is TGCGCCAGCAGGAGTCTCTCTGGGGCCAACGTCCTGACTTTC. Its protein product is CASRSLSGANVLTF.

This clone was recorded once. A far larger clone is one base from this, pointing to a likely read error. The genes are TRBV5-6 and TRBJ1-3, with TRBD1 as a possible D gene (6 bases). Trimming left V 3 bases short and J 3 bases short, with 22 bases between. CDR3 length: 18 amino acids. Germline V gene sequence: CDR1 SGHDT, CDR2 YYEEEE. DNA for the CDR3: TGTGCCAGCAGCTCGAACCGCGGAGGACAGTTCTATGGAAACACCATATATTTT. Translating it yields CASSSNRGGQFYGNTIYF.

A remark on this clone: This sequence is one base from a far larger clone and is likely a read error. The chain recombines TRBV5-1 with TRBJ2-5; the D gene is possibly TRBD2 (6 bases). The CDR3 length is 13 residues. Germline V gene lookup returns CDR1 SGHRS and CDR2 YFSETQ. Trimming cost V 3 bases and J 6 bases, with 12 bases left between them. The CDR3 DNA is TGCGCCAGCAGCTCCTGGACTATACAGACCCAGTACTTC. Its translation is CASSSWTIQTQYF.

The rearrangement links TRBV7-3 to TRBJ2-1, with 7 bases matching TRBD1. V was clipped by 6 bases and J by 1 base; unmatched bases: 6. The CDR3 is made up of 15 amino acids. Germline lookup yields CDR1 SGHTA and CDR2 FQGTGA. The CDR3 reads CASSSTGLSYNEQFF. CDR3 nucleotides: TGTGCCAGCAGTTCGACAGGGTTATCCTACAATGAGCAGTTCTTC.

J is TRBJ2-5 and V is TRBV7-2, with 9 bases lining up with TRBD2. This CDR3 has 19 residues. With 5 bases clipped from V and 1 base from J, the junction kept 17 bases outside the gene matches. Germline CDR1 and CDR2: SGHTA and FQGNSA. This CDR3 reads CASSPRGASGVGLQETQYF. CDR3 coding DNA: TGTGCCAGCAGCCCCCGGGGGGCTAGCGGGGTGGGACTCCAAGAGACCCAGTACTTC.

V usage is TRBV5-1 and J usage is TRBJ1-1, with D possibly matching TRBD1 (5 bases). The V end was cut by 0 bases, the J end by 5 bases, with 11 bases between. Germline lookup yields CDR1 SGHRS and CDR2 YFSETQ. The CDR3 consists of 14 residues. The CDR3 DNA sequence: TGCGCCAGCAGCTTGGTCGGGGCGCAAACTGAAGCTTTCTTT. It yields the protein CASSLVGAQTEAFF.

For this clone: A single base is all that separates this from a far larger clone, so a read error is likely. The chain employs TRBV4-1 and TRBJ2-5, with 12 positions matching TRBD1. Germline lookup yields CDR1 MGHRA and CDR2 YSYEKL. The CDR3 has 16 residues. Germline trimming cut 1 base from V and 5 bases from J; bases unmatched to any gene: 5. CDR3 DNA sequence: TGCGCCAGCAGCCAAGGAGGGACAGGGGGCGCTGAGACCCAGTACTTC. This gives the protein CASSQGGTGGAETQYF.

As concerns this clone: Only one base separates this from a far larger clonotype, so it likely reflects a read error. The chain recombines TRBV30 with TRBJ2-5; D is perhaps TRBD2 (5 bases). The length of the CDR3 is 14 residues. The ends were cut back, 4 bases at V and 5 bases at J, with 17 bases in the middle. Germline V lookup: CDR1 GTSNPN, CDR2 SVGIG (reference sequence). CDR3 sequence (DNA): TGTGCCTGGACTAGCTGGAGCTTTCAGGAGACCCAGTACTTC. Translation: CAWTSWSFQETQYF.

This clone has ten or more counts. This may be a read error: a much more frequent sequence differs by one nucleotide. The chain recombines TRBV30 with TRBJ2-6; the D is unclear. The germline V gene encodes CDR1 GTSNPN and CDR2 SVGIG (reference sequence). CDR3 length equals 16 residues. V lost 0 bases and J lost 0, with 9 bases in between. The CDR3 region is CAWSVMGFSGANVLTF. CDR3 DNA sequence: TGTGCCTGGAGTGTTATGGGGTTCTCTGGGGCCAACGTCCTGACTTTC. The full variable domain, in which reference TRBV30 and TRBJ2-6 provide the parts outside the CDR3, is SQTIHQWPATLVQPVGSPLSLECTVEGTSNPNLYWYRQAAGRGLQLLFYSVGIGQISSEVPQNLSASRPQDRQFILSSKKLLLSDSGFYLCAWSVMGFSGANVLTFGAGSRLTVL.

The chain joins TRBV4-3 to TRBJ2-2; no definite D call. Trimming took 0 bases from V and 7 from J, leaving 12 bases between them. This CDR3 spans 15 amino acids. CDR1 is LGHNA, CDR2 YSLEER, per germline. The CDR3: CASSQEWGKVGELFF. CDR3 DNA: TGCGCCAGCAGCCAAGAGTGGGGTAAAGTCGGGGAGCTGTTTTTT.

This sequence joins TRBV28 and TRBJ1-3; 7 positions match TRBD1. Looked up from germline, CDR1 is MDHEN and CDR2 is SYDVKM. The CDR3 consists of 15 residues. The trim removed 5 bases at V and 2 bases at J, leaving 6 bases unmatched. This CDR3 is CASSPPGTAGNTIYF. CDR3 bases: TGTGCCAGCAGTCCCCCCGGGACAGCTGGAAACACCATATATTTT.

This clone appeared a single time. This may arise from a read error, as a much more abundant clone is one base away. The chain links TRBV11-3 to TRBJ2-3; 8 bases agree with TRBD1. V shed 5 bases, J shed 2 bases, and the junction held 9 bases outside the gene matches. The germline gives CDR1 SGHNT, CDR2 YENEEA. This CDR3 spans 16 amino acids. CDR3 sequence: CASSPWTGSHTDTQYF. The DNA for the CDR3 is TGTGCCAGCAGCCCATGGACAGGGTCACACACAGATACGCAGTATTTT.

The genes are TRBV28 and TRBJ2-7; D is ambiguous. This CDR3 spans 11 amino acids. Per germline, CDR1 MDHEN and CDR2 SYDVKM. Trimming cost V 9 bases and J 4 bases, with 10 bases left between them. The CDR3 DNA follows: TGTGCCAGTGTCGAAAGGTACGAGCAGTACTTC. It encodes CASVERYEQYF.

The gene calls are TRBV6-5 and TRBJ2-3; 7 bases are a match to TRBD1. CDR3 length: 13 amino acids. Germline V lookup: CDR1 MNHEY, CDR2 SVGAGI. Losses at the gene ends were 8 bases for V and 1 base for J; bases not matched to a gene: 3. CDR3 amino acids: CASGQGGTDTQYF. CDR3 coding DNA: TGTGCCAGCGGCCAGGGGGGCACAGATACGCAGTATTTT.

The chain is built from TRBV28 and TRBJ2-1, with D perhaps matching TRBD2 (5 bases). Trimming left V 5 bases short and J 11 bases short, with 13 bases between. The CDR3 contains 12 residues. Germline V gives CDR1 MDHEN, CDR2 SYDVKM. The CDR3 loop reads CASSDIPGKQFF. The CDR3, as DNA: TGTGCCAGCAGTGACATTCCGGGGAAGCAGTTCTTC.

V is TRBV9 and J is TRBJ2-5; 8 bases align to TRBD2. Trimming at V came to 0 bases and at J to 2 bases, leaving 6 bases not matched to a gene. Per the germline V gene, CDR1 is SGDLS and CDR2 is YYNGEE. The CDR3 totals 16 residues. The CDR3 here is CASSVGSGRRQETQYF. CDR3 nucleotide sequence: TGTGCCAGCAGCGTAGGGAGCGGGAGACGTCAAGAGACCCAGTACTTC.

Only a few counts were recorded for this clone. The CDR3 is CASSFLAASSYEQYF. The CDR3 coding sequence is TGTGCCAGCAGTTTTCTAGCGGCTAGCTCCTACGAGCAGTACTTC. J is TRBJ2-7 and V is TRBV27, with TRBD2 matching over 7 bases. The CDR3 length is 15 residues. J lost 0 bases, V lost 3 bases, and 5 bases had no gene match. Germline V lookup: CDR1 MNHEY, CDR2 SMNVEV (reference sequence).

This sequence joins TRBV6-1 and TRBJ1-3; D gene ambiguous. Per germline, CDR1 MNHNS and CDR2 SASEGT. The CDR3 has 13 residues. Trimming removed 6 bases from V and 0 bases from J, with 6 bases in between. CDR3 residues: CASRWPSGNTIYF. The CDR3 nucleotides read TGTGCCAGCAGGTGGCCCTCTGGAAACACCATATATTTT.

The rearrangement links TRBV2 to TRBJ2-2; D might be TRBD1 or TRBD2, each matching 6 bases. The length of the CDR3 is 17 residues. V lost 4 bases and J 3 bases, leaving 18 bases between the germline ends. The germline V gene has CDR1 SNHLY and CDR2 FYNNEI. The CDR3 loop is CASSGYGGWGHTGELFF. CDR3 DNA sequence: TGTGCCAGCAGTGGCTACGGGGGCTGGGGGCACACCGGGGAGCTGTTTTTT.

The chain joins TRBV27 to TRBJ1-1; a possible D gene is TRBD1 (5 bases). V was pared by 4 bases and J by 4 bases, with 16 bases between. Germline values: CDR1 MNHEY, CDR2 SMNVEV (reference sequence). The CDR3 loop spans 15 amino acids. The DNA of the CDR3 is TGTGCCAGCAGTTACGCCCCAGGGAGTGGCACTGAAGCTTTCTTT. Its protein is CASSYAPGSGTEAFF.

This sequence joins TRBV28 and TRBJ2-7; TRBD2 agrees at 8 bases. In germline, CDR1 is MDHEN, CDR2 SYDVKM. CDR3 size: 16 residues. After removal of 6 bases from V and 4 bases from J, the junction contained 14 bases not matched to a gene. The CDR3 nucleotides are TGTGCCAGCAGACCTGGAGGGGCGGGAGGCGGTTACGAGCAGTACTTC. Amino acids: CASRPGGAGGGYEQYF.

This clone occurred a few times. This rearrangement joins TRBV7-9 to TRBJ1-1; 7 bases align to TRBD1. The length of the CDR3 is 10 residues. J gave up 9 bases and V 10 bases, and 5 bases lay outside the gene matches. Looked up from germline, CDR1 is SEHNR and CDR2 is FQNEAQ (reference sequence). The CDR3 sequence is CATQGVQAFF. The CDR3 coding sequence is TGTGCCACCCAGGGGGTACAAGCTTTCTTT.

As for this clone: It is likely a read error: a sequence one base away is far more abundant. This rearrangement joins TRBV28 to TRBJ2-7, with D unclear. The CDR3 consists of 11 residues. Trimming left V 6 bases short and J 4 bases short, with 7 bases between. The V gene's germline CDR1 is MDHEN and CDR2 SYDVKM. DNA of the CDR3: TGTGCCAGCAGAGATAGGTACGAGCAGTACTTC. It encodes CASRDRYEQYF.

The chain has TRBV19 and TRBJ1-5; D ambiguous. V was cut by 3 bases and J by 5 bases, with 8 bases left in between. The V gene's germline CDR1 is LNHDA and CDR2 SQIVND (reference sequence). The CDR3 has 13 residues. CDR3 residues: CASSIGGHQPQHF. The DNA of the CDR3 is TGTGCCAGTAGTATTGGCGGCCATCAGCCCCAGCATTTT.

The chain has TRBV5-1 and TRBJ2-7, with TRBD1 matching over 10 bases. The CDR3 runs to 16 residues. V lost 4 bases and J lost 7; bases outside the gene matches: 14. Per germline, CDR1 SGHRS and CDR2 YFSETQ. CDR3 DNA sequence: TGCGCCAGCAGCCCGGGCACCGGGACAGGGGTGCGTGAGCAGTACTTC. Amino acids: CASSPGTGTGVREQYF.

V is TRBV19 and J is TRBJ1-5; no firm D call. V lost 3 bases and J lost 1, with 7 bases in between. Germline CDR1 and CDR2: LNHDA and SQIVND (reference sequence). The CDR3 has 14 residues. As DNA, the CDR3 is TGTGCCAGTAGTATCTCCGGGAGCAATCAGCCCCAGCATTTT. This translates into CASSISGSNQPQHF.

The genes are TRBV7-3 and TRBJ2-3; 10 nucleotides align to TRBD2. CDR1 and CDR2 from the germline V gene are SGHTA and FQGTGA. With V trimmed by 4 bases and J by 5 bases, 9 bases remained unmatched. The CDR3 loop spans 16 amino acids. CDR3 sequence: CASSSQASGSGDTQYF. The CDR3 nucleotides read TGTGCCAGCAGCTCCCAGGCTAGCGGGAGCGGAGATACGCAGTATTTT.

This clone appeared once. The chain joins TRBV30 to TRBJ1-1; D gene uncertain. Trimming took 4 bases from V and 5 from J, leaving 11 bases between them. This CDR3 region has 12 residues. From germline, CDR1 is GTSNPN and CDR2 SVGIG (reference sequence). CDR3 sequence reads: CAWTVGRTEAFF. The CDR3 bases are TGTGCCTGGACTGTGGGTAGGACTGAAGCTTTCTTT.